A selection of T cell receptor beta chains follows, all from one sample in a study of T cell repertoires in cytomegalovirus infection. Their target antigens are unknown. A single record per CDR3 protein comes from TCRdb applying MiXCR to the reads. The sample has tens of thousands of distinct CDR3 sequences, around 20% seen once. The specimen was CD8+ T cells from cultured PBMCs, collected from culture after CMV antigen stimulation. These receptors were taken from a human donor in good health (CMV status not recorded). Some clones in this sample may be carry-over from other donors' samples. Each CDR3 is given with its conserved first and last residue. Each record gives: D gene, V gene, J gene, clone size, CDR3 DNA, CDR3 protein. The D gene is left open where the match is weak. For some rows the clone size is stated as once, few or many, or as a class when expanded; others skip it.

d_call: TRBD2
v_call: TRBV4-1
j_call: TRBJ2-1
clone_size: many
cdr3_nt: TGCGCCAGCAGCCACCGACTACTGACTAGCTGGACCTACAATGAGCAGTTCTTC
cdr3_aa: CASSHRLLTSWTYNEQFF

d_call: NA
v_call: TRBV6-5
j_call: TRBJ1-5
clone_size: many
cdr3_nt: TGTGCCAGCAGTTACTCACATGACAGCAATCAGCCCCAGCATTTT
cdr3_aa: CASSYSHDSNQPQHF

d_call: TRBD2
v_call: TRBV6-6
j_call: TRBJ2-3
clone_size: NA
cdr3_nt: TGTGCCAGCAGTGATCTAGCGGGGGGGCAAGCAGATACGCAGTATTTT
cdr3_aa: CASSDLAGGQADTQYF

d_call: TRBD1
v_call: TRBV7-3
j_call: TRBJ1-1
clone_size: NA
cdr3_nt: TGTGCCAGCAGCTGGGGGACAGGGGGAGGAAAGGACACTGAAGCTTTCTTT
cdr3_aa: CASSWGTGGGKDTEAFF

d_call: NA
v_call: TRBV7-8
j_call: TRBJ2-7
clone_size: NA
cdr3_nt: TGTGCCAGCAGCTCCCGAGGGCCTCCCTACGAGCAGTACTTC
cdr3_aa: CASSSRGPPYEQYF

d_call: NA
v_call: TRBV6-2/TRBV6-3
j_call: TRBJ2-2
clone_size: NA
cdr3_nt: TGTGCCAGCAGTTACACTGGGGGCACCGGGGAGCTGTTTTTT
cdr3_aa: CASSYTGGTGELFF

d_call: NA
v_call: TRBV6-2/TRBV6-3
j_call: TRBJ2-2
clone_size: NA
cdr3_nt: TGTGCCAGCAGCAAGACACCGCATGTTTCCGGGGAGCTGTTTTTT
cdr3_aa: CASSKTPHVSGELFF

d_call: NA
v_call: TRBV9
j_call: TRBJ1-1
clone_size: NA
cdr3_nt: TGTGCCAGCAGCCCCGACAGCCTGAACACTGAAGCTTTCTTT
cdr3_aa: CASSPDSLNTEAFF

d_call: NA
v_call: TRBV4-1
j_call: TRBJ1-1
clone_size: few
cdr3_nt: TGCGCCAGCAGCCATTGGGGGGGGATGAACACTGAAGCTTTCTTT
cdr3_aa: CASSHWGGMNTEAFF

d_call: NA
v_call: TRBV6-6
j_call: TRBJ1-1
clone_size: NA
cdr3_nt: TGTGCCAGCAGTTACTCGATATTGAACACTGAAGCTTTCTTT
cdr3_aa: CASSYSILNTEAFF

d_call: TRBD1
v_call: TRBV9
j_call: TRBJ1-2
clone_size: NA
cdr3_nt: TGTGCCAGCAGGGGGGGGACAGATGGCTACACCTTC
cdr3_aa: CASRGGTDGYTF

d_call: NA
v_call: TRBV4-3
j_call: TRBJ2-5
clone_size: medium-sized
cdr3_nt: TGCGCCAGCAGCCAAGATTGGGCGGGGACCGGCCAAGAGACCCAGTACTTC
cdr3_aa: CASSQDWAGTGQETQYF

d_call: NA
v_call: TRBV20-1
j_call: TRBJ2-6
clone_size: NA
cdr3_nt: TGCAGTGCTAGGGGGGGACCTGGGGCCAACGTCCTGACTTTC
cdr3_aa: CSARGGPGANVLTF

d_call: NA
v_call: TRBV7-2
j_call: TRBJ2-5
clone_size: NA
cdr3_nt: TGTGCCAGCACCATGGGAGGGGGAGGGCAAGAGACCCAGTACTTC
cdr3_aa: CASTMGGGGQETQYF

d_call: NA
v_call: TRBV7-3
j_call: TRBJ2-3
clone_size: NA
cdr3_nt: TGTGCCAGCAGCTTAACGGGAGATACGCAGTATTTT
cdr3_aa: CASSLTGDTQYF

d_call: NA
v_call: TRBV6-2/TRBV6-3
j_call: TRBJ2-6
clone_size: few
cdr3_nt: TGTGCCAGCAGGGAGGGTGGGGCCAACGTCCTGACTTTC
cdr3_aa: CASREGGANVLTF

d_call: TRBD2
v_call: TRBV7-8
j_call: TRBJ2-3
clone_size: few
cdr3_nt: TGTGCCAGCAGCTTAGTGTTAGCGGGGGATTCAGATACGCAGTATTTT
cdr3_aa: CASSLVLAGDSDTQYF

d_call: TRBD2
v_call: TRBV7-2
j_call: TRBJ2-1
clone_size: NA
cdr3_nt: TGTGCCAGCCTTCTAGCGGGGGGGACCACCGAGGGGTTCTTC
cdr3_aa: CASLLAGGTTEGFF

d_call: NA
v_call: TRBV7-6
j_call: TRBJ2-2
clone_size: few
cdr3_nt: TGTGCCAGCAGCTTAGAAACGGCGAACACCGGGGAGCTGTTTTTT
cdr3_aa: CASSLETANTGELFF

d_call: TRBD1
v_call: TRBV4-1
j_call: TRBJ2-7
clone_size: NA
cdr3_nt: TGCGCCAGCAGCCCCCATGGCACAGGGGGCAGATGGGAGCAGTACTTC
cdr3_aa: CASSPHGTGGRWEQYF

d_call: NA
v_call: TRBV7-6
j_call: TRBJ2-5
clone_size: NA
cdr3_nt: TGTGCCAGCAGCTTGAGCGTAGGGCAGGGAGAGACCCAGTACTTC
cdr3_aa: CASSLSVGQGETQYF

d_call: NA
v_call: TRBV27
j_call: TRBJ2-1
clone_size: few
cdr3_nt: TGTGCCACTGAATCCTACAATGAGCAGTTCTTC
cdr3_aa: CATESYNEQFF

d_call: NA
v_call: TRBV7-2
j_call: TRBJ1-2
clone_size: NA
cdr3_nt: TGTGCCAGCAGCTCCCTTATCGGCTACACCTTC
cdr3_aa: CASSSLIGYTF

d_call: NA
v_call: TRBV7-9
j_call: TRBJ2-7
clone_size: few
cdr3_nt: TGTGCCAGCAGCCAGGAACAGGTCGAGCAGTACTTC
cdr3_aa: CASSQEQVEQYF

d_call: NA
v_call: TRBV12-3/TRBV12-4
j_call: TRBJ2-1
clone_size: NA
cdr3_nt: TGTGCCAGCAGTTTGAACAGCTACAATGAGCAGTTCTTC
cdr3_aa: CASSLNSYNEQFF

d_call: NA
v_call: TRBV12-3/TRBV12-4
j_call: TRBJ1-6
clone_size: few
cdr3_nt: TGTGCCAGCAGTACCCGGTCAGGGAAGAATTCACCCCTCCACTTT
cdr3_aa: CASSTRSGKNSPLHF

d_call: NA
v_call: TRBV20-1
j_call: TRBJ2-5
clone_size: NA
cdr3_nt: TGCAGTGCTACCGCCTTTGGGGGAAGCCAAGAGACCCAGTACTTC
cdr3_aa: CSATAFGGSQETQYF

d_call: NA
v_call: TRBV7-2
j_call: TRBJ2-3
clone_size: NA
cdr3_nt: TGTGCCAGCAGCTTAGAAGATACGCAGTATTTT
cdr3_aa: CASSLEDTQYF

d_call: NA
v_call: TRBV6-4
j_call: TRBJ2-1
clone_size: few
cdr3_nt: TGTGCCAGCAGTGGAGGGGACGGATACAATGAGCAGTTCTTC
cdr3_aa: CASSGGDGYNEQFF

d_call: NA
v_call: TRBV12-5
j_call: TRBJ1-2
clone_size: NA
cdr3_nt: TGTGCTAGTGGGCGACAGGACCGCTATGGCTACACCTTC
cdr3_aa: CASGRQDRYGYTF

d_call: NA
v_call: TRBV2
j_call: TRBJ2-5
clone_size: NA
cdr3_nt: TGTGCCAGACAGGGTGACCAAGAGACCCAGTACTTC
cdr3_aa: CARQGDQETQYF

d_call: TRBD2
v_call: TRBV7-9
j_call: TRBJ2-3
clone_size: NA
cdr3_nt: TGTGCCAGCAGCCTGGGACTAGCGGGGGACACAGATACGCAGTATTTT
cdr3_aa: CASSLGLAGDTDTQYF

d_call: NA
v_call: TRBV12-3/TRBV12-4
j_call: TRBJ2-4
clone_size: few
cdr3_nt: TGTGCCACCACGGCTATGGGGGGGGCCGGCATTCAGTACTTC
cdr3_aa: CATTAMGGAGIQYF

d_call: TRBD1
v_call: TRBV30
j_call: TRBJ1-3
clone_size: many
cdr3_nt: TGTGCCTGGAGTTATCCAGACAGGGCGATCTCTGGAAACACCATATATTTT
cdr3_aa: CAWSYPDRAISGNTIYF

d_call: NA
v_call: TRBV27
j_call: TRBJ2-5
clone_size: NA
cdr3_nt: TGTGCCAGCAGTCCCTCCCAGCGAGGGGAGACCCAGTACTTC
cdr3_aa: CASSPSQRGETQYF

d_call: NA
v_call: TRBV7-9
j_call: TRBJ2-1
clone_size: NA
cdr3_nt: TGTGCCAGCAGCGACCGGGACAATGAGCAGTTCTTC
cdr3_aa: CASSDRDNEQFF

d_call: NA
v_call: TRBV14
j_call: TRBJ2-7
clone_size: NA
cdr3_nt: TGTGCCAGCAGCCAAGACGACCTGACAGAGGGGGGGGTCTACGAGCAGTACTTC
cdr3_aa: CASSQDDLTEGGVYEQYF

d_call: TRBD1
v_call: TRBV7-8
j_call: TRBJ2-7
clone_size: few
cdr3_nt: TGTGCCAGCAGCTTAGCGCTAAGGACAGGGGACACGCACGGGGAGCAGTACTTC
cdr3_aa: CASSLALRTGDTHGEQYF

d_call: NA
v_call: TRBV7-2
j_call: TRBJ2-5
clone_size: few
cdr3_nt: TGTGCCAGCAGCTTAGGTGGCAGGGGAATGGAGACCCAGTACTTC
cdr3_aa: CASSLGGRGMETQYF

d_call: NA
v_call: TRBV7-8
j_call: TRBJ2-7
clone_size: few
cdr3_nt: TGTGCCAGCAGCTTATGGACTGGTACCACCTACGAGCAGTACTTC
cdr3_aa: CASSLWTGTTYEQYF

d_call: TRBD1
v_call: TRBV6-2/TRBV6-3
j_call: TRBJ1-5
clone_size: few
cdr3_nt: TGTGCCAGCAGTTCACACCGGGACAGGGGAGGACAGCCCCAGCATTTT
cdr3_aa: CASSSHRDRGGQPQHF

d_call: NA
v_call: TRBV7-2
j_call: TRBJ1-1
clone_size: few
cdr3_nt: TGTGCCAGCAGCTTAGGCCCGGGAACAAACACTGAAGCTTTCTTT
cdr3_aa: CASSLGPGTNTEAFF

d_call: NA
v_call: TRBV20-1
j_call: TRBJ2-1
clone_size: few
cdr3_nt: TGCAGTGCCAGAGGGACGGCCTACAATGAGCAGTTCTTC
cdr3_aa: CSARGTAYNEQFF

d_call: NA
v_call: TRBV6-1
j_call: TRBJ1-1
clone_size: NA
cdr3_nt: TGTGCCAGCAGTTTATCCCGTCAGAACACTGAAGCTTTCTTT
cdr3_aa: CASSLSRQNTEAFF

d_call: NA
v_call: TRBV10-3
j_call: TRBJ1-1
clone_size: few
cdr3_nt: TGTGCCATCAGTGAGTCGGCCGGAGAAGCTTTCTTT
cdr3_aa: CAISESAGEAFF

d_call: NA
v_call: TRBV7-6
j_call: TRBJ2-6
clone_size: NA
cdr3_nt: TGTGCCAGCAGCCGTAAGGTGGTCACTGGGGCCAACGTCCTGACTTTC
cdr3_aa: CASSRKVVTGANVLTF

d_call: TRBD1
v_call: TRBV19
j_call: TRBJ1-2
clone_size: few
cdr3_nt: TGTGCCAGTAGTATAGAAAGGACAGGGCTTCGGGGCTACACCTTC
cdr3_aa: CASSIERTGLRGYTF

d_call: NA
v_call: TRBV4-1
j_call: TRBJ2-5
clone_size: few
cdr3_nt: TGCGCCAGCAGAGGGATAGAGACCCAGTACTTC
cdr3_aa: CASRGIETQYF

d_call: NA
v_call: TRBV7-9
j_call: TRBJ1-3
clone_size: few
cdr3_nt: TGTGCCAGCAGCTTCGGGTGGACAGACTCTGGAAACACCATATATTTT
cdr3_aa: CASSFGWTDSGNTIYF

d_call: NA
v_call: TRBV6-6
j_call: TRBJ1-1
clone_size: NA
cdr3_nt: TGTGCCAGCAGTTACCCTCAGGGGAACACTGAAGCTTTCTTT
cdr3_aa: CASSYPQGNTEAFF

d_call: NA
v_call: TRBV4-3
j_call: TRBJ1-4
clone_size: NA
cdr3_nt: TGCGCCAGCAGCCAAGGGTCGTCGAAAAATGAAAAACTGTTTTTT
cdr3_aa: CASSQGSSKNEKLFF

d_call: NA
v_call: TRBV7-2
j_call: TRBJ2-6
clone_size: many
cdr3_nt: TGTGCCAGCAGCCGAACTATCAGGGGGGCTGGGGCCAACGTCCTGACTTTC
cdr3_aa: CASSRTIRGAGANVLTF

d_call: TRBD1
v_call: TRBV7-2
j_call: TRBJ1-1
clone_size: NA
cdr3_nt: TGTGCCAGCAGCCGGGCGGGACAGCCGAACACTGAAGCTTTCTTT
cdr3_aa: CASSRAGQPNTEAFF